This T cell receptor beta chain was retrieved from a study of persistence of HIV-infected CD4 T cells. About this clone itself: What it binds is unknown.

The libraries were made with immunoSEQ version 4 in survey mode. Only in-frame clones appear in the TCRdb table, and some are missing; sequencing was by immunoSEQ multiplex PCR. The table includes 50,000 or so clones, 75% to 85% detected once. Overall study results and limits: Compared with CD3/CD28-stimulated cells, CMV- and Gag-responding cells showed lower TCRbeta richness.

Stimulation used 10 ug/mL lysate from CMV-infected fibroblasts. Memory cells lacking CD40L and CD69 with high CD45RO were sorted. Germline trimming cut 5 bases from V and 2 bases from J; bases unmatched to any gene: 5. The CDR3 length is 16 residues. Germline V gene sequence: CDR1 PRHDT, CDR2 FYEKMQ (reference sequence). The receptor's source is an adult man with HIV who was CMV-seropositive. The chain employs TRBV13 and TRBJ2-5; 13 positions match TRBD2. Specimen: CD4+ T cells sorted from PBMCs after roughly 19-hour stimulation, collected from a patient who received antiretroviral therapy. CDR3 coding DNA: TGTGCCAGCAGCCCCATGACTAGCGGGGGGCAAGAGACCCAGTACTTC. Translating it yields CASSPMTSGGQETQYF.